The 9 T cell receptor beta chains below come from one sample, sequenced in a study of tumor and adjacent non-tumor tissue in lung cancer. A modified ARM-PCR protocol with three rounds of nested PCR amplified TCRbeta. TCRdb re-called the multiplex PCR reads with MiXCR, one entry per CDR3 protein. The sample consists of about 100,000 distinct CDR3 sequences, 60% to 80% of them appearing once. No cell sorting was done before RNA was extracted from the tissue. More than 3 cm separated this lung sample from the edge of the tumor. The sequenced sample was distant non-tumor lung tissue. Receptors originate from a man aged 30 to 45 with non-small cell lung cancer.

This clonotype was seen a single time. This sequence joins TRBV4-2 and TRBJ1-1, with 9 nucleotides matching TRBD1. Germline CDR1 and CDR2: LGHNA and YNFKEQ. The CDR3 spans 15 residues. CDR3 bases: TGTGCGAACAGCCAGGGGGGACAGGGTTGGACTGAAGCTTTCTTT. It encodes CANSQGGQGWTEAFF.

The chain has TRBV7-9 and TRBJ1-5; the D is unclear. The V and J ends lost 4 bases and 2 bases respectively, with 18 bases between them. This CDR3 is built from 17 residues. The germline CDR1 and CDR2 sequences are SEHNR and FQNEAQ (reference sequence). The CDR3 DNA follows: TGTGCCAGCAGCTCAGTTGGTGGCGCCATGGGCAATCAGCCCCAGCATTTT. Residues: CASSSVGGAMGNQPQHF.

CDR3 sequence: CSASGPDEGTQYF. CDR3 coding DNA: TGCAGTGCCAGTGGACCTGACGAAGGGACCCAGTACTTC. V gene TRBV20-1 combines with J gene TRBJ2-5; D is unresolved. Trimming took off 6 bases at V and 7 bases at J, with 18 bases between the two ends. Germline V gene sequence: CDR1 DFQATT, CDR2 SNEGSKA (reference sequence). The CDR3 runs 13 residues.

Comments on this clonotype: Germline is not matched at one junction end, which may reflect a read error. The chain uses TRBV20-1 and TRBJ2-7; 7 bases are shared with TRBD2. CDR3 size: 14 residues. The germline CDR1 and CDR2 sequences are DFQATT and SNEGSKA (reference sequence). The CDR3, as DNA: TGCAGTACTAGAGGATCCGGGAGGATCTACGAGCAGTATTTC. This encodes CSTRGSGRIYEQYF.

By share, this clonotype ranks as medium-sized. The chain joins TRBV6-2 or TRBV6-3 to TRBJ2-7; 7 nucleotides match TRBD1. Per germline, CDR1 MNHEY and CDR2 SVGEGT. The ends lost 7 bases at V and 1 base at J; junction bases unmatched: 4. This CDR3 is built from 13 residues. CDR3 DNA sequence: TGTGCCAGCAACAGACAGGGATCCTACGAGCAGTACTTC. Its translation is CASNRQGSYEQYF.

The J gene is TRBJ1-6, the V gene TRBV6-6; perhaps TRBD1 as D (6 bases). V was shortened by 5 bases and J by 16 bases, with 21 bases between the two germline ends. Per germline, CDR1 MNHNY and CDR2 SVGAGI (reference sequence). The CDR3 totals 14 residues. CDR3 protein: CASSAGQTNSALHF. For the CDR3, the DNA is TGTGCCAGCAGTGCGGGACAAACTAATTCAGCGCTCCACTTT.

CDR3 loop: CASSPRPHAEQYF. CDR3 bases: TGTGCCAGCAGCCCCCGCCCACATGCCGAGCAGTACTTC. This rearrangement joins TRBV13 to TRBJ2-7; D uncertain. The CDR3 loop spans 13 amino acids. Looked up from germline, CDR1 is PRHDT and CDR2 is FYEKMQ (reference sequence). Trimming removed 5 bases from V and 6 bases from J, with 14 bases in between.

A note on this clonotype: One base away lies a much larger clone, so this may be a sequencing read error. The chain carries TRBV5-1 and TRBJ2-3; no definite D call. The CDR3 spans 14 residues. CDR1 and CDR2 (germline): SGHRS, YFSETQ. DNA for the CDR3: TGCGCCAGCAGCTCCGCCATTGAGATCGATACGCACTATTTT. It encodes CASSSAIEIDTHYF.

Points on this clonotype: At one of its ends the junction is not consistent with the germline gene, which may arise from a read error. CDR3 residues: CASSMGPGVPEIQYF. CDR3 coding DNA: TGTGCCAGCAGTATGGGGCCAGGGGTCCCCGAGATCCAGTACTTC. The rearrangement joins TRBV12-3 or TRBV12-4 to TRBJ2-5, with D tentatively TRBD1 (6 bases). The CDR3 covers 15 residues.